Shown below are 8 T cell receptor beta chains from a single sample sequenced in a study of cytomegalovirus exposure and HLA in healthy donors. The study ran its PCR with 60 Vbeta and 13 Jbeta primers. Sequencing used immunoSEQ multiplex PCR; TCRdb keeps in-frame clones, though not all of them. The table lists about 190,000 clones, over 80% of them singletons. Sequencing was carried out using PBMCs. These receptors were taken from a man in his forties in good health and CMV-seropositive.

This clone was detected only once. The rearrangement joins TRBV18 to TRBJ2-3; D unclear. The CDR3 runs to 15 residues. In germline, CDR1 is KGHSH, CDR2 LQKENI. The V end lost 2 bases, the J end lost 0 bases, and 9 bases lay between the germline ends. In nucleotides, the CDR3 is TGTGCCAGCTCACCAGAGACTGTCAGCACAGATACGCAGTATTTT. Encoded protein: CASSPETVSTDTQYF.

The chain recombines TRBV4-2 with TRBJ2-7; 15 positions agree with TRBD2. The better agreement between TRBJ2-5 and the DNA end casts doubt on the J call. Germline-derived CDR1 and CDR2 are LGHNA and YNFKEQ. The CDR3 totals 17 residues. The CDR3 sequence is CASSQGTSGGAKETQYF. CDR3 in DNA: TGTGCCAGCAGCCAAGGGACTAGCGGGGGGGCCAAAGAGACCCAGTACTTC.

The chain employs TRBV10-2 and TRBJ2-2; D is uncertain. Deletions cut 3 bases from V and 0 bases from J, with 2 bases between. The CDR3 runs 13 residues. CDR1 and CDR2 (germline): WSHSY, SAAADI. CDR3 DNA sequence: TGCGCCAGCAGTGACACGAACACCGGGGAGCTGTTTTTT. Amino acid sequence: CASSDTNTGELFF.

The chain recombines TRBV6-5 with TRBJ2-5; perhaps TRBD1 as D (6 bases). V dropped 4 bases and J dropped 7 bases, with 16 bases sitting between them. This CDR3 has 14 amino acids. The V gene's germline CDR1 is MNHEY and CDR2 SVGAGI. The CDR3 bases are TGTGCCAGCAGTTCCGGGGTAGCGACAGGGACCCAGTACTTC. Translation gives CASSSGVATGTQYF.

In DNA, the CDR3 is TGTGCCAGTAGCTCACGGACAGGTACGGCTTTCTTT. Its translation is CASSSRTGTAFF. V and J are TRBV19 and TRBJ1-1, with 7 bases matching TRBD1. V gave up 6 bases and J gave up 11 bases; unmatched junction bases: 9. Germline-derived CDR1 and CDR2 are LNHDA and SQIVND (reference sequence). The CDR3 consists of 12 residues.

The CDR3, as DNA: TGTGCCAGTAGATCAGGGACAACTAATGAAAAACTGTTTTTT. This codes for CASRSGTTNEKLFF. This chain connects TRBV19 to TRBJ1-4; D might be TRBD1 (5 bases). Looked up from germline, CDR1 is LNHDA and CDR2 is SQIVND (reference sequence). This CDR3 has 14 residues. Trimming shortened V by 6 bases and J by 0 bases, and 8 bases separated the two germline ends.

The CDR3 DNA follows: TGTGCCAGCGGACCCAGGGGGCCTGAAAAACTGTTTTTT. Amino acid sequence: CASGPRGPEKLFF. The genes are TRBV6-6 and TRBJ1-4; 8 bases align to TRBD1. J was trimmed by 7 bases and V by 8 bases; bases with no gene match: 6. Germline V gives CDR1 MNHNY, CDR2 SVGAGI (reference sequence). The CDR3 spans 13 residues.

A remark on this clone: Other DNA sequences in this sample translate to the same CDR3. The chain employs TRBV11-2 and TRBJ1-1; a weak D match, TRBD1 (6 bases). Germline CDR1 is SGHAT and CDR2 is FQNNGV. The CDR3 loop spans 13 amino acids. Trimming removed 5 bases from V and 3 bases from J, with 10 bases in between. The CDR3 loop reads CASSPPGDTEAFF. As DNA, the CDR3 is TGTGCCAGCAGCCCTCCAGGGGACACTGAAGCTTTCTTT.